The source of this T cell receptor beta chain is a study of OX40 agonist ivuxolimab in advanced cancers. Overall study context: Each patient was given ivuxolimab into a vein every 2 weeks, at 0.01 to 10 mg/kg. Prior therapy, whether anti-PD-1, anti-PD-L1 or anti-CTLA-4, was allowed, and more than 35% had some. General study results and limits: Blood T cells, both CD4+ and CD8+, expanded clonally by week 6 at 0.1 to 3.0 mg/kg.

Sequenced by immunoSEQ multiplex PCR; TCRdb stores in-frame clones only, minus some. The repertoire includes about 73,000 clones, 90% of them detected once, and roughly 0.55% sits in the top ten. This clone was counted once. The antigen remains unidentified. The sequence was collected from an adult with an advanced solid tumor such as melanoma, head and neck, liver or kidney cancer. The source was CD4+ or CD8+ T cells sorted from blood, collected in a trial of the OX40 agonist ivuxolimab.

Here the CDR3 reads CSVDTSGWAETQYF. The DNA of the CDR3 is TGCAGCGTTGATACTAGCGGGTGGGCGGAGACCCAGTACTTC. The V gene is TRBV29-1, the J gene TRBJ2-5, with 9 bases identical to TRBD2. The V gene's germline CDR1 is SQVTM and CDR2 ANQGSEA. This CDR3 has 14 residues. The V and J ends lost 3 bases and 5 bases, in that order; junction bases with no gene match: 7.